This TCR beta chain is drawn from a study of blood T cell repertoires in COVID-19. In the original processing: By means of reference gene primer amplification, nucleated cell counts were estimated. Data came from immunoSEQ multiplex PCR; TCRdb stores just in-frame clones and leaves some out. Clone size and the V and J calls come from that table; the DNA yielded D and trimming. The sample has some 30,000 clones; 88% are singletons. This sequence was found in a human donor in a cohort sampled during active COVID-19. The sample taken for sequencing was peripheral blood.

CDR3 sequence reads: CASSSIQGRETQYF. The DNA of the CDR3 is TGTGCCAGCAGCTCAATTCAGGGTCGGGAGACCCAGTACTTC. This chain connects TRBV7-2 to TRBJ2-5; D is possibly TRBD1 (5 bases). The CDR3 length is 14 residues. Trimming removed 4 bases at V and 5 bases at J, with 14 bases between. The V gene's germline CDR1 is SGHTA and CDR2 FQGNSA.